The rows below give T cell receptor beta chains drawn from one sample of a study of T cells in Graves' hyperthyroidism and ophthalmopathy. One entry per CDR3 protein results from TCRdb running MiXCR on the multiplex PCR reads. The sample includes hundreds of thousands of distinct CDR3 sequences, 38% of them seen just once. The specimen was blood. Source of these receptors: a man aged 18 to 30 with Graves' hyperthyroidism. CDR3s include the opening cysteine and the closing phenylalanine or tryptophan. Each record gives: J gene, V gene, clone size, D gene, CDR3 DNA, CDR3 protein. D genes are given only for firm matches. The size of a clone is reported for some rows only, either as once, few or many, or as a class for expanded clones.

J gene: TRBJ2-2
V gene: TRBV13
clone size: few
D gene: .
CDR3 DNA: TGTGCCAGCAGCCAAGCCGGTGGGACCGGGGAGCTGTTTTTT
CDR3 protein: CASSQAGGTGELFF

J gene: TRBJ1-1
V gene: TRBV9
clone size: .
D gene: .
CDR3 DNA: TGTGCCAGCAGCGCCCGGGGTGACGGGGGTGCTGAAGCTTTCTTT
CDR3 protein: CASSARGDGGAEAFF

J gene: TRBJ2-7
V gene: TRBV4-1
clone size: few
D gene: .
CDR3 DNA: TGCGCCAGCAGCCCCCTCGACCAGATCTCCTACGAGCAGTACTTC
CDR3 protein: CASSPLDQISYEQYF

J gene: TRBJ2-5
V gene: TRBV19
clone size: many
D gene: .
CDR3 DNA: TGTGCCAGTAGTACGACTTGGGGGGAGACCCAGTACTTC
CDR3 protein: CASSTTWGETQYF

J gene: TRBJ2-7
V gene: TRBV2
clone size: .
D gene: TRBD2
CDR3 DNA: TGTGCCAGCAGCAGCTTAGTGGGAGGGCCCTACGAGCAGTACTTC
CDR3 protein: CASSSLVGGPYEQYF

J gene: TRBJ1-5
V gene: TRBV12-3/TRBV12-4
clone size: few
D gene: .
CDR3 DNA: TGTGCCAGCAGTTCCTCGGCAGGGAGACAGCCCCAGCATTTT
CDR3 protein: CASSSSAGRQPQHF

J gene: TRBJ1-5
V gene: TRBV5-1
clone size: many
D gene: TRBD1
CDR3 DNA: TGCGCCAGCAGCCCGGGGACAGGGGGCCACCAGCCCCAGCATTTT
CDR3 protein: CASSPGTGGHQPQHF

J gene: TRBJ1-1
V gene: TRBV12-3/TRBV12-4
clone size: many
D gene: TRBD1
CDR3 DNA: TGTGCCAGCAGCCTGGGGGACAGGGGAGCTTTCTTT
CDR3 protein: CASSLGDRGAFF

J gene: TRBJ2-7
V gene: TRBV7-3
clone size: .
D gene: .
CDR3 DNA: TGTGCCAGCAGCTCCCCGGGAGTCGGAGAGCAGTACTTC
CDR3 protein: CASSSPGVGEQYF

J gene: TRBJ2-7
V gene: TRBV5-4
clone size: few
D gene: .
CDR3 DNA: TGTGCCAGCAGCGACCGGGACGTTTCCTACGAGCAGTACTTC
CDR3 protein: CASSDRDVSYEQYF

J gene: TRBJ1-1
V gene: TRBV19
clone size: many
D gene: .
CDR3 DNA: TGTGCCAGTAGTTACGGGGGGCGCTGGGGCACTGAAGCTTTCTTT
CDR3 protein: CASSYGGRWGTEAFF

J gene: TRBJ2-7
V gene: TRBV7-2
clone size: many
D gene: .
CDR3 DNA: TGTGCCAGCAGCCCGGACGGGGTTTCCTACGAGCAGTACTTC
CDR3 protein: CASSPDGVSYEQYF

J gene: TRBJ2-7
V gene: TRBV29-1
clone size: .
D gene: .
CDR3 DNA: TGCAGCGTTAGAGCCTACGAGCAGTACTTC
CDR3 protein: CSVRAYEQYF

J gene: TRBJ2-6
V gene: TRBV30
clone size: .
D gene: .
CDR3 DNA: TGTGCCTGGAGCTTCCAATACTCTGGGGCCAACGTCCTGACTTTC
CDR3 protein: CAWSFQYSGANVLTF

J gene: TRBJ2-7
V gene: TRBV10-2
clone size: .
D gene: TRBD1
CDR3 DNA: TGTGCCAGCTCACCGACAGGGGAAGCCGAGCAGTACTTC
CDR3 protein: CASSPTGEAEQYF

J gene: TRBJ2-7
V gene: TRBV5-6
clone size: .
D gene: .
CDR3 DNA: TGTGCCAGCAGCTCAGTCCGCGAGCAGTACTTC
CDR3 protein: CASSSVREQYF

J gene: TRBJ1-5
V gene: TRBV7-9
clone size: .
D gene: .
CDR3 DNA: TGTGCCAGCAGTGGGAGCACCAGCAATCAGCCCCAGCATTTT
CDR3 protein: CASSGSTSNQPQHF

J gene: TRBJ2-5
V gene: TRBV7-2
clone size: many
D gene: .
CDR3 DNA: TGTGCCAGCAGCCTACCTGTGGTCGGGGGAGAGACCCAGTACTTC
CDR3 protein: CASSLPVVGGETQYF

J gene: TRBJ1-1
V gene: TRBV20-1
clone size: .
D gene: .
CDR3 DNA: TGCAGTGCGGACCCAGGGGTCCCGATGAAAGCTGAAGCTTTCTTT
CDR3 protein: CSADPGVPMKAEAFF

J gene: TRBJ1-2
V gene: TRBV19
clone size: many
D gene: .
CDR3 DNA: TGTGCCAGTAGTATAGGACTTACTGGCTACACCTTC
CDR3 protein: CASSIGLTGYTF

J gene: TRBJ1-1
V gene: TRBV7-3
clone size: few
D gene: .
CDR3 DNA: TGTGCCAGCAGCGCAGGGGTTCTCACTGAAGCTTTCTTT
CDR3 protein: CASSAGVLTEAFF

J gene: TRBJ1-3
V gene: TRBV10-3
clone size: many
D gene: .
CDR3 DNA: TGTGCCTCCGCCCCACAGGCTGACTCTGGAAACACCATATATTTT
CDR3 protein: CASAPQADSGNTIYF

J gene: TRBJ1-1
V gene: TRBV7-3
clone size: .
D gene: .
CDR3 DNA: TGTGCCAGCAGTGCTCGGCGGGGCCCCATGAACACTGAAGCTTTCTTT
CDR3 protein: CASSARRGPMNTEAFF

J gene: TRBJ1-1
V gene: TRBV7-9
clone size: few
D gene: .
CDR3 DNA: TGTGCCACCAGGAAAGAAGTTTCCACTGAAGCTTTCTTT
CDR3 protein: CATRKEVSTEAFF

J gene: TRBJ1-5
V gene: TRBV25-1
clone size: .
D gene: TRBD1
CDR3 DNA: TGTGCCAGCAGTGAAGAGGGGGCAGGTCAGCCCCAGCATTTT
CDR3 protein: CASSEEGAGQPQHF

J gene: TRBJ2-2
V gene: TRBV7-3
clone size: many
D gene: .
CDR3 DNA: TGTGCCAGCAGCTCCTCACTAGATGTCGGGGAGCTGTTTTTT
CDR3 protein: CASSSSLDVGELFF

J gene: TRBJ1-2
V gene: TRBV4-2
clone size: few
D gene: TRBD1
CDR3 DNA: TGTGCCAGCAGCCCCCCCGGGACAGTCTATGGCTACACCTTC
CDR3 protein: CASSPPGTVYGYTF

J gene: TRBJ1-1
V gene: TRBV6-1
clone size: .
D gene: .
CDR3 DNA: TGTGCCAGCATACAGACACTAATGAACACTGAAGCTTTCTTT
CDR3 protein: CASIQTLMNTEAFF

J gene: TRBJ1-1
V gene: TRBV15
clone size: many
D gene: .
CDR3 DNA: TGTGCCACCAGCGAATTCGGGCGGCCGGGTCCTGAAGCTTTCTTT
CDR3 protein: CATSEFGRPGPEAFF

J gene: TRBJ2-5
V gene: TRBV10-3
clone size: many
D gene: TRBD1
CDR3 DNA: TGTGCCATCAGTGACCCTGGACAGGGGGTAGAGACCCAGTACTTC
CDR3 protein: CAISDPGQGVETQYF

J gene: TRBJ1-6
V gene: TRBV4-1
clone size: few
D gene: TRBD1
CDR3 DNA: TGCGCCAGCAGCCTCGGGGGGGGAGGGACAGGGCCCAATTCACCCCTCCACTTT
CDR3 protein: CASSLGGGGTGPNSPLHF

J gene: TRBJ1-5
V gene: TRBV5-1
clone size: .
D gene: .
CDR3 DNA: TGCGCCAGCAGCTATAACCCGGGTAGCAATCAGCCCCAGCATTTT
CDR3 protein: CASSYNPGSNQPQHF

J gene: TRBJ1-2
V gene: TRBV10-3
clone size: few
D gene: .
CDR3 DNA: TGTGCCAGCAGGGACGACCACACTAACTATGGCTACACCTTC
CDR3 protein: CASRDDHTNYGYTF

J gene: TRBJ2-7
V gene: TRBV24-1
clone size: many
D gene: TRBD2
CDR3 DNA: TGTGCCACCAGTGAAGGGACTACCTCCCCCTACGAGCAGTACTTC
CDR3 protein: CATSEGTTSPYEQYF

J gene: TRBJ1-5
V gene: TRBV12-3/TRBV12-4
clone size: few
D gene: .
CDR3 DNA: TGTGCCAGCAGTTTAGGTTTCAGTTTGGGGGGTGGGCAGCCCCAGCATTTT
CDR3 protein: CASSLGFSLGGGQPQHF

J gene: TRBJ1-1
V gene: TRBV5-1
clone size: many
D gene: TRBD1
CDR3 DNA: TGCGCCAGCAGCCCAAGGGGACAGACTGAAGCTTTCTTT
CDR3 protein: CASSPRGQTEAFF

J gene: TRBJ2-5
V gene: TRBV7-2
clone size: .
D gene: TRBD1
CDR3 DNA: TGTGCCAGCAGCTCCATTCAGGGGGTAGGGGAGACCCAGTACTTC
CDR3 protein: CASSSIQGVGETQYF

J gene: TRBJ1-5
V gene: TRBV12-3/TRBV12-4
clone size: .
D gene: .
CDR3 DNA: TGTGCCAGCAGTTTAGCGCTCGCGGTGGAGCCCCAGCATTTT
CDR3 protein: CASSLALAVEPQHF

J gene: TRBJ1-2
V gene: TRBV25-1
clone size: .
D gene: .
CDR3 DNA: TGTGCCAGCAGCACTCCAGGGGCTAACTATGGCTACACCTTC
CDR3 protein: CASSTPGANYGYTF

J gene: TRBJ2-2
V gene: TRBV9
clone size: .
D gene: TRBD2
CDR3 DNA: TGTGCCAGCACCAGAAGGCCGGGACTAGCGAGCTCCGGGGAGCTGTTTTTT
CDR3 protein: CASTRRPGLASSGELFF

J gene: TRBJ1-2
V gene: TRBV20-1
clone size: .
D gene: TRBD1
CDR3 DNA: TGCAGTGCTAGAGCCACAGGGGGCGACTATGGCTGCACCTTC
CDR3 protein: CSARATGGDYGCTF

J gene: TRBJ1-2
V gene: TRBV4-1
clone size: few
D gene: .
CDR3 DNA: TGCGCCAGCAGGGGGGTAGGGAGTAACTATGGCTACACCTTC
CDR3 protein: CASRGVGSNYGYTF

J gene: TRBJ2-5
V gene: TRBV7-8
clone size: .
D gene: TRBD1
CDR3 DNA: TGTGCCGGCGGGGGGACAGGGGGCCGAGAGACCCAGTACTTC
CDR3 protein: CAGGGTGGRETQYF

J gene: TRBJ1-2
V gene: TRBV4-1
clone size: .
D gene: .
CDR3 DNA: TGTGCCAGCCGGGGATCCGCGGGGGACTATGGCTACACCTTC
CDR3 protein: CASRGSAGDYGYTF

J gene: TRBJ2-7
V gene: TRBV6-5
clone size: .
D gene: .
CDR3 DNA: TGTGCCAGCAGTTATCGGGGAGGCTCCTACGAGCAGTACTTC
CDR3 protein: CASSYRGGSYEQYF

J gene: TRBJ2-5
V gene: TRBV5-1
clone size: .
D gene: TRBD1
CDR3 DNA: TGCGCCAGCAGCTTGGGGCAGACAGGGGGGCAAGAGACCCAGTACTTC
CDR3 protein: CASSLGQTGGQETQYF

J gene: TRBJ1-6
V gene: TRBV12-3/TRBV12-4
clone size: few
D gene: .
CDR3 DNA: TGTGCCAGCAGTTACTCGTCGTGGAGGGTTTCACCCCTCCACTTT
CDR3 protein: CASSYSSWRVSPLHF

J gene: TRBJ2-7
V gene: TRBV10-3
clone size: .
D gene: .
CDR3 DNA: TGTGCCAGCGGGTGGGACGTTACCTACGAGCAGTACTTC
CDR3 protein: CASGWDVTYEQYF

J gene: TRBJ1-5
V gene: TRBV2
clone size: .
D gene: TRBD1
CDR3 DNA: TGTGCCAGCAGGACACAGGGGTTTAGGGAGCATTTT
CDR3 protein: CASRTQGFREHF

J gene: TRBJ1-2
V gene: TRBV7-9
clone size: many
D gene: TRBD1
CDR3 DNA: TGTGCCAGCAGCTTCTCCGGGACAGACTATGGCTACACCTTC
CDR3 protein: CASSFSGTDYGYTF

J gene: TRBJ1-1
V gene: TRBV5-5
clone size: .
D gene: .
CDR3 DNA: TGTGCCAGCAGCTTGGTGGTGGACACTGAAGTTTTCTTT
CDR3 protein: CASSLVVDTEVFF